The 10 T cell receptor beta chains below all came from one sample that was sequenced in a study of response to subunit inactivated influenza vaccine. Using its own MiXCR run on the RT-PCR reads, TCRdb lists one record per CDR3 protein. Here the sample spans over 400,000 distinct CDR3 sequences, 11% being singletons. This sample comprised PBMCs from blood, obtained 40 to 50 days after vaccination. The receptors originated from a man between 50 and 59 years old who received an inactivated influenza vaccine.

The V and J genes are TRBV5-5 and TRBJ1-3; D is perhaps TRBD1 (5 bases). The length of the CDR3 is 17 residues. Germline-derived CDR1 and CDR2 are SGHKS and YYEKEE (reference sequence). The V and J ends lost 4 bases and 0 bases respectively, with 17 bases between them. The CDR3 reads CASSMPGPPYSGNTIYF. The CDR3 DNA reads TGTGCCAGCAGCATGCCGGGACCGCCGTACTCTGGAAACACCATATATTTT. Full variable domain (outside the CDR3, taken from reference TRBV5-5 and TRBJ1-3): DAGVTQSPTHLIKTRGQQVTLRCSPISGHKSVSWYQQVLGQGPQFIFQYYEKEERGRGNFPDRFSARQFPNYSSELNVNALLLGDSALYLCASSMPGPPYSGNTIYFGEGSWLTVV.

This clonotype was counted a few times. The rearrangement links TRBV5-6 to TRBJ2-7; a weak D match, TRBD1 (6 bases). With 4 bases removed from V and 5 bases from J, the gap between germline ends came to 22 bases. Germline loops: CDR1 SGHDT, CDR2 YYEEEE. This CDR3 region has 16 residues. The CDR3, as DNA: TGTGCCAGCAGCCGTTTGGTTTCAGGGGAGTCTCACGAGCAGTACTTC. Translation gives CASSRLVSGESHEQYF.

This clonotype has more than one count but fewer than ten. The chain carries TRBV6-1 and TRBJ2-7, with D perhaps TRBD2 (5 bases). Trimming removed 5 bases from V and 7 bases from J, with 18 bases in between. This CDR3 comprises 14 residues. Looked up from germline, CDR1 is MNHNS and CDR2 is SASEGT. The chain's CDR3 is CASSTYRGRGEQYF. The CDR3 bases are TGTGCCAGCAGTACCTACCGCGGGCGTGGAGAGCAGTACTTC.

The chain carries TRBV5-1 and TRBJ1-2, with D hard to call. Germline lookup yields CDR1 SGHRS and CDR2 YFSETQ. The CDR3 loop spans 12 amino acids. Trimming pared 0 bases from V and 6 bases from J, leaving 6 bases between. CDR3 loop: CASSLGYDGYTF. CDR3 in DNA: TGCGCCAGCAGCTTGGGATACGATGGCTACACCTTC.

This clonotype was seen many times. The chain couples TRBV7-2 to TRBJ2-7; D not certain. Germline CDR1 is SGHTA and CDR2 is FQGNSA. The ends were cut back, 5 bases at V and 2 bases at J, with 7 bases in the middle. The CDR3 runs to 12 residues. CDR3 nucleotides: TGTGCCAGCAGCCCCTCCCCCTACGAGCAGTACTTC. Amino acids: CASSPSPYEQYF.

Notes on this clonotype: A much larger clone is a single base away; this may be a read error. This chain connects TRBV29-1 to TRBJ2-3, with 8 bases matching TRBD1. The V gene end was trimmed by 0 bases and the J gene end by 7 bases; junction bases not matched to a gene: 6. The germline V gene has CDR1 SQVTM and CDR2 ANQGSEA. This CDR3 is 14 amino acids long. CDR3 sequence (DNA): TGCAGCGTTGAAGATCAGGGGGCCGCACATACGCAGTATTTT. This sequence encodes CSVEDQGAAHTQYF.

This clonotype was recorded a few times. The V gene is TRBV5-1, the J gene TRBJ2-3; TRBD2 is a possible D gene (6 bases). Between the trimmed V and J ends, which lost 7 bases and 4 bases, there was a span of 19 bases. The germline gives CDR1 SGHRS, CDR2 YFSETQ. This CDR3 is built from 15 residues. The CDR3 loop reads CASGSGGFHADTQYF. Here the CDR3 DNA reads TGCGCCAGCGGCTCCGGGGGTTTCCACGCAGATACGCAGTATTTT.

This clonotype was detected a few times. This chain links TRBV4-3 with TRBJ2-2; maybe TRBD1 (7 bases). Trimming took 0 bases from V and 3 from J, leaving 20 bases between them. CDR1 is LGHNA and CDR2 is YSLEER in the germline V gene. This CDR3 has 19 amino acids. CDR3 protein: CASSQDLIRRGLYTGELFF. In DNA form, the CDR3 reads TGCGCCAGCAGCCAAGACCTCATTCGGAGGGGGCTTTACACCGGGGAGCTGTTTTTT.

This clonotype occurred many times. The chain links TRBV12-3 or TRBV12-4 to TRBJ2-7; D uncertain. The CDR3 has 16 amino acids. V gave up 5 bases and J gave up 0 bases, with 17 bases separating them. CDR3 coding DNA: TGTGCCAGCAGTGCCCTATTCTACCCCAGCTCCTACGAGCAGTACTTC. Encoded protein: CASSALFYPSSYEQYF.

The genes are TRBV7-2 and TRBJ2-3; TRBD2 might be the D (6 bases). There are 14 residues in the CDR3. V gave up 6 bases and J gave up 2 bases, with 12 bases separating them. CDR1 SGHTA and CDR2 FQGNSA come from the germline V gene. CDR3 in amino acids: CASRSGVPTDTQYF. As DNA, the CDR3 is TGTGCCAGCAGATCGGGGGTTCCCACAGATACGCAGTATTTT.